This T cell receptor (beta chain) originates from a study of regulatory T cells in long-lasting Graves disease. CDR3 regions were amplified by Arm-PCR using iRepertoire HTBI primers to build TCR beta libraries. TCRdb ran MiXCR on the multiplex PCR reads and lists one entry per CDR3 protein. This sample has approximately 540,000 distinct CDR3 sequences; more than 10% occur once, and the top ten carry roughly 8.9%. CDR1 is LGHDT, CDR2 YNNKEL, per germline (reference sequence). V was pared by 2 bases and J by 2 bases, with 4 bases between. The CDR3 consists of 13 residues. The sample's time point: newly diagnosed GD, antithyroid drugs for less than 3 months. The TCR library was made from RNA extracted from PBMCs. A blood draw put about 10 milliliters of peripheral blood into EDTA tubes. The sample holds many counts of this clonotype. Antigen specificity is unknown. The study's findings and limits: The analysis examined peripheral blood only and excluded thyroid tissue. Shared public clonotypes totalled a few thousand in persistent patients, compared with around 930 in new patients.

The data were also submitted as part of a second study, on T cells in Graves' hyperthyroidism and ophthalmopathy. Turning to that study: Calling Graves' hyperthyroidism stable meant ophthalmopathy did not progress within 18 months.

The origin of this receptor is a woman aged 25 to 45 with Graves disease. Sequencing was performed on peripheral blood mononuclear cells (PBMCs), taken at new diagnosis, from a patient treated with antithyroid drugs. This chain links TRBV3-1 with TRBJ1-3; D is unclear. The CDR3 is CASSQRAGNTIYF. The CDR3 DNA is TGTGCCAGCAGCCAAAGGGCTGGAAACACCATATATTTT.